This record covers a single T cell receptor (beta chain). Authors' data handling: By means of reference gene primer amplification, nucleated cell counts were estimated. The data were produced by immunoSEQ multiplex PCR, yet TCRdb's version contains in-frame clones alone and is incomplete. From that table come the V and J calls and clone size; the DNA was used to work out D and trimming. Altogether more than 200,000 clones are present, roughly 83% being singletons, with the ten largest covering 7.5% to 10%. The data stem from a study of blood T cell repertoires in COVID-19. Study information: Researchers got acute and convalescent COVID-19 samples from the United States, Italy and Spain. T cells, B-cell-depleted T cells, or PBMCs provided the cDNA or gDNA that served as material.

CDR1 is SGHRS, CDR2 YFSETQ, per germline. V shed 3 bases, J shed 4 bases, and the junction held 8 bases outside the gene matches. The length of the CDR3 is 15 residues. Sample: peripheral blood. The gene calls are TRBV5-1 and TRBJ1-1, with 8 nucleotides matching TRBD1. The clonotype comes from a man aged 80 or over with acute or convalescent COVID-19. The CDR3 protein is CASSSSTGVFTEAFF. CDR3 DNA: TGCGCCAGCAGCTCGTCGACAGGGGTATTCACTGAAGCTTTCTTT.